Below are 2 T cell receptor beta chains sequenced from a single sample in a study of beta chain features in type 1 diabetes. Expressed TCRB transcripts got sequenced, as all isolated RNA was reverse transcribed. Method: immunoSEQ multiplex PCR; TCRdb's copy keeps in-frame clones and lacks some. Here the sample spans some 360,000 clones, roughly a fifth being singletons. The sample was naive CD4+ T cells from blood. The receptors were gathered from a woman between 18 and 29 years old in good health.

This clone has just a few counts. This chain's CDR3 is CSAKDQQVASGANVLTF. As DNA, the CDR3 is TGCAGCGCCAAGGATCAGCAGGTTGCCTCTGGGGCCAACGTCCTGACTTTC. The V and J genes are TRBV29-1 and TRBJ2-6; D gene ambiguous. V was pared by 7 bases and J by 0 bases, with 19 bases between. This CDR3 contains 17 residues. Per the germline V gene, CDR1 is SQVTM and CDR2 is ANQGSEA.

This clone has a handful of counts. The V call is TRBV29-1, the J call TRBJ1-1, with D hard to call. Germline assignment: CDR1 SQVTM and CDR2 ANQGSEA. The V and J ends lost 7 bases and 2 bases respectively, with 11 bases between them. The CDR3 contains 12 residues. Here the CDR3 DNA reads TGCAGCGGCCGCAGGACTAACACTGAAGCTTTCTTT. It is translated as CSGRRTNTEAFF.